One sample yielded the 20 T cell receptor beta chains listed below, sequenced in a study of CD8+CD57+ T cells in acquired aplastic anemia. Genomic DNA acted as the template from which TCR beta VDJ combination and CDR3 sequence profiling were carried out. MiXCR, applied by TCRdb to the reads, yields one record per CDR3 protein. The data contain 400,000 to 450,000 distinct CDR3 sequences, 55% to 70% of them singletons. Material: sorted CD4+, CD8+, or CD8+CD57+ T cells (not recorded which) from PBMCs. The receptors come from a human donor in good health, serving as a control.

This clonotype was seen ten or more times. This may come from a read error, since a much larger clone is one base off. The rearrangement uses TRBV19 and TRBJ2-1; no reliable D call. This CDR3 comprises 13 residues. From germline, CDR1 is LNHDA and CDR2 SQIVND (reference sequence). Trimming shortened V by 7 bases and J by 6 bases, and 13 bases separated the two germline ends. CDR3 DNA: TGTGCCAGTACCCATGTGAGAGGCAATGAGCAGTTCTTC. It translates to CASTHVRGNEQFF.

This chain links TRBV12-3 or TRBV12-4 with TRBJ1-3, with no clear D. Trimming took off 5 bases at V and 1 base at J, with 9 bases between the two ends. The CDR3 is 14 amino acids. The DNA for the CDR3 is TGTGCCAGCAGTCAGGAAGGGTCTGGAAACACCATATATTTT. It yields the protein CASSQEGSGNTIYF.

This clonotype is a singleton in its sample. A much larger clone lies one base from this, so it may be a read error. The gene calls are TRBV7-2 and TRBJ2-2; no definite D call. Per the germline V gene, CDR1 is SGHTA and CDR2 is FQGNSA. The CDR3 contains 16 residues. CDR3 region: CASRPRVSDNAGELFF. The CDR3 region has the DNA TGCGCCAGCAGGCCCCGCGTGTCAGATAACGCCGGGGAGCTGTTTTTT.

A single count supports this clonotype. The chain uses TRBV7-9 and TRBJ1-5; no firm D call. This CDR3 spans 15 amino acids. CDR1 SEHNR and CDR2 FQNEAQ come from the germline V gene (reference sequence). V shed 2 bases and J shed 15 bases, with 23 bases lying between them. The CDR3: CASSLNREPIQPSHF. CDR3 in DNA: TGTGCCAGCAGCTTAAATAGGGAACCGATTCAGCCCTCGCATTTT. The entire variable domain, with the rest obtained from reference TRBV7-9 and TRBJ1-5, is as follows: DTGVSQNPRHKITKRGQNVTFRCDPISEHNRLYWYRQTLGQGPEFLTYFQNEAQLEKSRLLSDRFSAERPKGSFSTLEIQRTEQGDSAMYLCASSLNREPIQPSHFGDGTRLSIL.

Details on this clonotype: One end of the junction is discordant with germline, which a read error may explain. J is TRBJ2-6 and V is TRBV20-1; 7 bases align to TRBD2. Germline assignment: CDR1 DFQATT and CDR2 SNEGSKA (reference sequence). This CDR3 is 13 amino acids long. In DNA, the CDR3 is TGCAGTGCTGGGGGGGACGGGGCCTACGTCCTGACTTTC. It codes for CSAGGDGAYVLTF.

On this clonotype itself: This may arise from a read error, as a much more abundant clone is one base away. Because it lacks the conserved phenylalanine or tryptophan at the end, this CDR3 is likely a read error. The chain carries TRBV6-5 and TRBJ1-2; D uncertain. The V end was cut by 6 bases, the J end by 4 bases, with 15 bases between. CDR1 MNHEY and CDR2 SVGAGI come from the germline V gene. The CDR3 consists of 14 residues. The CDR3 protein is CASSLPRNPYGYTS. In nucleotides, the CDR3 is TGTGCCAGCAGCCTACCGAGGAACCCCTATGGCTACACCTCC.

A note on this clonotype: The junction shows a germline mismatch at one end, possibly a read error. The chain combines TRBV5-5 with TRBJ2-3; no reliable D call. Germline V gene data show CDR1 as SGHKS and CDR2 as YYEKEE (reference sequence). The CDR3 is 11 residues long. The CDR3 loop reads CASSFLGTQYF. CDR3 bases: TGCGCCAGCAGCTTCCTAGGTACGCAGTATTTT. The full variable domain, with the rest looked up from reference TRBV5-5 and TRBJ2-3, is DAGVTQSPTHLIKTRGQQVTLRCSPISGHKSVSWYQQVLGQGPQFIFQYYEKEERGRGNFPDRFSARQFPNYSSELNVNALLLGDSALYLCASSFLGTQYFGPGTRLTVL.

The chain combines TRBV7-2 with TRBJ2-7; D might be TRBD2 (7 bases). Germline V CDR1 and CDR2: SGHTA, FQGNSA. The CDR3 totals 15 residues. Deletions cut 2 bases from V and 1 base from J, with 12 bases between. CDR3 coding DNA: TGTGCCAGCAGCTTAAGGGGGGGGGGATCCTACGAGCAGTACTTC. It specifies CASSLRGGGSYEQYF. Using reference TRBV7-2 and TRBJ2-7 for the parts outside the CDR3, the full variable domain is GAGVSQSPSNKVTEKGKDVELRCDPISGHTALYWYRQSLGQGLEFLIYFQGNSAPDKSGLPSDRFSAERTGGSVSTLTIQRTQQEDSAVYLCASSLRGGGSYEQYFGPGTRLTVT.

Many counts were recorded for this clonotype. This rearrangement joins TRBV20-1 to TRBJ2-7, with a weak D call TRBD2 (6 bases). Trimming cost V 2 bases and J 6 bases, with 23 bases left between them. CDR1 is DFQATT, CDR2 SNEGSKA, per germline (reference sequence). This CDR3 region has 16 residues. The CDR3 protein is CSARSPPGGDLVEQYF. CDR3 coding DNA: TGCAGTGCTAGATCCCCCCCCGGGGGTGACCTCGTCGAGCAGTACTTC.

As for this clonotype: A junction end diverges from the germline sequence, so it may reflect a read error. The rearrangement joins TRBV9 to TRBJ2-5; weak D call: TRBD1 (6 bases). This CDR3 has 12 residues. Per the germline V gene, CDR1 is SGDLS and CDR2 is YYNGEE. CDR3 loop: CASSFGGETQSF. The DNA for the CDR3 is TGTGCCAGCAGCTTTGGGGGCGAGACCCAGTCCTTC.

This clonotype was counted a single time. This chain uses TRBV20-1 with TRBJ1-2; the D is unclear. Germline loops: CDR1 DFQATT, CDR2 SNEGSKA (reference sequence). This CDR3 has 13 residues. V lost 3 bases and J 6 bases, leaving 14 bases between the germline ends. The CDR3 region has the DNA TGCAGTGCTAGCCCGCCGTCGAACGATGGCTACACCTTC. It is translated as CSASPPSNDGYTF.

Comments on this clonotype: At one end, the junction sequence differs from germline, possibly due to a read error. V and J are TRBV7-7 and TRBJ1-1; weak D call: TRBD1 (5 bases). The CDR3 length is 14 residues. CDR1 and CDR2 (germline): SSHAT, FNYEAQ (reference sequence). CDR3 region: CASSLASGHTEPYF. The CDR3 bases are TGTGCTAGCAGCTTAGCCTCAGGGCACACTGAACCCTATTTT.

This clonotype appeared many times. This chain joins TRBV6-2 or TRBV6-3 and TRBJ1-1, with D possibly TRBD1 on 5 matching bases. This CDR3 is 12 amino acids long. Trimming took 2 bases from V and 7 from J, leaving 8 bases between them. CDR1 is MNHEY, CDR2 SVGEGT, per germline. The CDR3 bases are TGTGCCAGCAGTTACCGGGACGGTGAAGCTTTCTTT. This codes for CASSYRDGEAFF.

On this clonotype itself: One end of the junction varies from germline; a read error may be responsible. The V gene is TRBV20-1, the J gene TRBJ2-7; the D gene is possibly TRBD2 (5 bases). The CDR3 spans 15 residues. Germline lookup yields CDR1 DFQATT and CDR2 SNEGSKA (reference sequence). The CDR3 here is CSATSAGASPYEQYF. The DNA for the CDR3 is TGCAGCGCTACTAGTGCCGGTGCGTCCCCTTACGAGCAGTACTTC.

V and J are TRBV7-6 and TRBJ2-7, with D perhaps assigned TRBD1 or TRBD2 (5 bases each). The germline V and J ends were trimmed by 6 bases and 2 bases, with 20 bases remaining between them. CDR3 length: 16 residues. In germline, CDR1 is SGHVS, CDR2 FNYEAQ. CDR3 nucleotide sequence: TGTGCCAGCAGTTACGGGTGGGGGACCGGTACCTACGAGCAGTACTTC. It specifies CASSYGWGTGTYEQYF.

This clonotype was detected only once. The rearrangement joins TRBV24-1 to TRBJ2-5; 14 bases are a match to TRBD2. CDR1 is KGHDR and CDR2 is SFDVKD in the germline V gene. Unmatched junction bases numbered 3, after V lost 2 bases and J lost 5 bases. The CDR3 is 16 amino acids. For the CDR3, the DNA is TGTGCCACCAGTGATTCCGGACTAGCGGGGGGCGAGACCCAGTACTTC. Translation gives CATSDSGLAGGETQYF.

This chain joins TRBV7-2 and TRBJ2-1; D is possibly TRBD2 (5 bases). The CDR3 extends over 15 amino acids. The V end was cut by 6 bases, the J end by 15 bases, with 27 bases between. Germline V gene sequence: CDR1 SGHTA, CDR2 FQGNSA. The CDR3 DNA reads TGTGCCAGCAGTATACGGGTGGGAGCTAATGATAAGCTGTTCTTC. Encoded protein: CASSIRVGANDKLFF.

Points on this clonotype: A junction end diverges from the germline sequence, so it may reflect a read error. V and J are TRBV5-1 and TRBJ2-7, with TRBD2 matching 9 bases. Per germline, CDR1 SGHRS and CDR2 YFSETQ. The CDR3 contains 14 residues. This CDR3 reads CASRGAGGVTEQYF. The CDR3 nucleotides read TGTGCCAGCAGGGGAGCGGGGGGCGTCACCGAGCAGTACTTC.

There are many counts of this clonotype. The gene calls are TRBV2 and TRBJ2-7, with 8 bases that match TRBD1. The CDR3 is 14 residues long. The V segment lost 4 bases and the J segment 6 bases; nucleotides outside the gene matches: 8. Germline-derived CDR1 and CDR2 are SNHLY and FYNNEI. The CDR3 reads CASSGARGRFEQYF. As DNA, the CDR3 is TGTGCCAGCAGTGGGGCCAGGGGGCGGTTCGAGCAGTACTTC.

Notes on this clonotype: Given the absence of the conserved phenylalanine or tryptophan at the CDR3 end, a read error is likely. No DNA is shown, since the ends of the CDR3 on it are uncertain; the CDR3 is the one TCRdb lists. V and J are TRBV13 and TRBJ1-6; no DNA check was done on the table's D call, TRBD1. The CDR3 is made up of 13 amino acids, end residues included. The germline V gene encodes CDR1 PRHDT and CDR2 FYEKMQ (reference sequence). The CDR3 sequence: CASSPTGNSPLYV.